This T cell receptor beta chain originates from a study of identical twins. Whole-study findings and limits: Clonotypes of the beta chain that were abundant in cord blood carried fewer insertions (memory repertoires showed none).

The CDR3 is 16 residues long. Germline assignment: CDR1 SEHNR and CDR2 FQNEAQ (reference sequence). Trimming removed 1 base from V and 0 bases from J, with 9 bases in between. A universal primer site was created by template switching, with the cDNA bearing unique molecular identifiers. TCRdb recomputed calls from the 5' RACE reads with MiXCR, one row per CDR3 protein. The sample includes 600,000 to 800,000 distinct CDR3 sequences, roughly 20% of them seen just once. A word on this clonotype: Its antigen is not known.

Another study also made use of these data, one on T cells expressing NK-cell markers. That work adds: Dominant NKG2C+ clonotypes made up 1.0-7.0% of CD8+ T cells in roughly 6 donors. The same clonotypes also predominated in the CD3+CD56-NKG2C+ fraction of several donors.

The chain recombines TRBV7-9 with TRBJ2-2, with no clear D. What was sequenced was PBMCs. The clonotype originates from a woman between 18 and 30 years old in good health. The CDR3: CASSLGAAANTGELFF. In nucleotides, the CDR3 is TGTGCCAGCAGCTTAGGTGCGGCCGCGAACACCGGGGAGCTGTTTTTT.